This T cell receptor (beta chain) originates from a study of T cell changes during pregnancy in multiple sclerosis. In germline, CDR1 is SGHVS, CDR2 FNYEAQ. The CDR3 is 16 residues long. V was pared by 1 base and J by 0 bases, with 5 bases of the junction left unmatched. Profiled with immunoSEQ multiplex PCR; TCRdb holds only in-frame clones, not every one. The data contain approximately 100,000 clones, 80% to 95% of them singletons. The V and J genes are TRBV7-6 and TRBJ2-7, with 8 bases fitting TRBD2. The sample in question was peripheral blood, obtained in the second trimester of pregnancy. The receptor's source is a female donor with multiple sclerosis, enrolled in a pregnancy study. CDR3 sequence: CASSLDPGLVSYEQYF. The CDR3 region has the DNA TGTGCCAGCAGCTTAGATCCGGGACTAGTCTCCTACGAGCAGTACTTC.